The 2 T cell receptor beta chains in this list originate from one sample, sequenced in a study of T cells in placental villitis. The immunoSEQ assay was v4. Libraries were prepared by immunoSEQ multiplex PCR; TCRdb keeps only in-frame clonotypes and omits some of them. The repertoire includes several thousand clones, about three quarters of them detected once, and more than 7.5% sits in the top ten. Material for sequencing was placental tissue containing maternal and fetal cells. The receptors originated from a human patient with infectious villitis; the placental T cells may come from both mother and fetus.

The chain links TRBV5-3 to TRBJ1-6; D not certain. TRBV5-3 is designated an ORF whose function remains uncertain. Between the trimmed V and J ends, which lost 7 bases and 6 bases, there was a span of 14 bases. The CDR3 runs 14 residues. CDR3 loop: CARVPPVGNSPLHF. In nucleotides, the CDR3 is TGTGCCAGAGTACCCCCGGTGGGTAATTCACCCCTCCACTTT.

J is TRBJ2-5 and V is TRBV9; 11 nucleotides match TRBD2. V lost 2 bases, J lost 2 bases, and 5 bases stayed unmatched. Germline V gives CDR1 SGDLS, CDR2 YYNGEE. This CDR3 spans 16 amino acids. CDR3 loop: CASSVTSGAYQETQYF. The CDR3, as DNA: TGTGCCAGCAGCGTGACTAGCGGGGCTTATCAAGAGACCCAGTACTTC.